These 10 T cell receptor beta chains were all obtained from the same sample, sequenced in a study of PD-1 blockade in classical Hodgkin lymphoma (dated by TCRdb to 2019 to 2021). Reading the label with the study, this specimen's time point is: cycle 2 day 1 (C2D1) of nivolumab. Relapse after autologous stem cell transplantation had occurred in all trial patients, and cohorts A, B and C were distinguished by prior brentuximab vedotin exposure. The library was obtained by the immunoSEQ multiplex PCR assay. TCRdb provides this immuneACCESS table in a form limited to in-frame rearrangements. Some clones are lacking; in checked studies, under half of them reflect an unresolved V gene, and why the rest are absent is not known. Within this sample are about 54,000 clones, with 91% of them counted one time only. The leading ten clones occupy 8% to 13% of the sample. Sequencing was performed on peripheral blood mononuclear cells (PBMCs), taken before the second cycle of nivolumab. All receptors come from a human donor with classical Hodgkin lymphoma.

The genes are TRBV11-2 and TRBJ1-1; D is ambiguous. The V gene lost 1 base and the J gene lost 3 bases, with 18 bases spanning the gap. Germline CDR1 reads SGHAT; CDR2 reads FQNNGV. CDR3 size: 17 residues. CDR3 bases: TGTGCCAGCAGCTTAGGGTGGCGAGACAAATCGGACACTGAAGCTTTCTTT. Protein product: CASSLGWRDKSDTEAFF.

The CDR3 region has the DNA TGTGCCAGCAGCTTAAAGGGCCAGCTAGGGGATGAGCAGTTCTTC. It is translated as CASSLKGQLGDEQFF. This chain connects TRBV7-3 to TRBJ2-1; D may be TRBD1 (5 bases). V lost 1 base, J lost 8 bases, and 15 bases lay in between. The CDR3 length is 15 residues. CDR1 SGHTA and CDR2 FQGTGA come from the germline V gene.

As to this clone: Other nucleotide sequences from this sample produce the same CDR3. The chain links TRBV27 to TRBJ1-1; TRBD1 is a possible D gene (5 bases). This CDR3 is 14 amino acids long. Between the trimmed V and J ends, which lost 3 bases and 1 base, there was a span of 9 bases. The V gene's germline CDR1 is MNHEY and CDR2 SMNVEV (reference sequence). The CDR3 DNA follows: TGTGCCAGCAGTTTTGGGACGGCGAACACTGAAGCTTTCTTT. Translation: CASSFGTANTEAFF.

This rearrangement joins TRBV5-6 to TRBJ2-2; 9 bases map to TRBD1. V gave up 0 bases and J gave up 6 bases; unmatched junction bases: 12. The CDR3 totals 18 residues. Germline lookup yields CDR1 SGHDT and CDR2 YYEEEE. CDR3 sequence reads: CASSLVSVWTGVSGELFF. CDR3 coding DNA: TGTGCCAGCAGCTTGGTATCCGTCTGGACAGGGGTGTCCGGGGAGCTGTTTTTT.

The CDR3 here is CASSYSGTSAYEQYF. The CDR3, as DNA: TGCGCCAGCAGCTATTCCGGGACATCCGCCTACGAGCAGTACTTC. The rearrangement joins TRBV5-1 to TRBJ2-7; D is perhaps TRBD1 (6 bases). The CDR3 runs 15 residues. V was pared by 3 bases and J by 2 bases, with 15 bases between. Germline CDR1 and CDR2: SGHRS and YFSETQ.

V and J are TRBV5-8 and TRBJ2-5, with 14 bases aligning to TRBD2. This CDR3 contains 17 residues. Germline V gene lookup returns CDR1 SGHTS and CDR2 YDEGEE. With 3 bases clipped from V and 5 bases from J, the junction kept 9 bases outside the gene matches. The CDR3 protein is CASSSGLAGATGETQYF. DNA for the CDR3: TGTGCCAGCAGCTCGGGACTAGCGGGGGCCACTGGGGAGACCCAGTACTTC.

The chain combines TRBV2 with TRBJ1-1; unclear D gene. Germline V lookup: CDR1 SNHLY, CDR2 FYNNEI. V was shortened by 4 bases and J by 10 bases, with 7 bases between the two germline ends. The CDR3 covers 10 residues. CDR3 bases: TGTGCCAGCAGTGGGGTAGGAGCTTTCTTT. Protein: CASSGVGAFF. The full variable domain, its missing parts supplied by reference TRBV2 and TRBJ1-1, is EPEVTQTPSHQVTQMGQEVILRCVPISNHLYFYWYRQILGQKVEFLVSFYNNEISEKSEIFDDQFSVERPDGSNFTLKIRSTKLEDSAMYFCASSGVGAFFGQGTRLTVV.

The chain recombines TRBV4-1 with TRBJ1-1, with a possible D match to TRBD1 (5 bases). The CDR3 has 15 residues. Trimming left V 2 bases short and J 0 bases short, with 10 bases between. Per the germline V gene, CDR1 is MGHRA and CDR2 is YSYEKL. The CDR3: CASSQPDRLNTEAFF. The DNA for the CDR3 is TGCGCCAGCAGCCAACCCGACAGATTGAACACTGAAGCTTTCTTT.

This sequence joins TRBV6-1 and TRBJ2-3; D unclear. Trimming took off 1 base at V and 3 bases at J, with 2 bases between the two ends. This CDR3 comprises 12 residues. Germline CDR1 reads MNHNS; CDR2 reads SASEGT. CDR3 in amino acids: CASSEVTDTQYF. CDR3 coding DNA: TGTGCCAGCAGTGAAGTAACAGATACGCAGTATTTT.

This chain uses TRBV27 with TRBJ2-1, with 7 bases fitting TRBD2. Germline values: CDR1 MNHEY, CDR2 SMNVEV (reference sequence). The length of the CDR3 is 15 residues. V shed 1 base and J 3 bases; nucleotides not matched to a gene: 3. The CDR3 region is CASSLWLAVYNEQFF. The CDR3 DNA sequence: TGTGCCAGCAGTTTATGGCTAGCGGTCTACAATGAGCAGTTCTTC.